The sequence of this T cell receptor (beta chain) was determined in a study of T cell repertoires in cytomegalovirus infection. About the study: It can be stated that public TCR beta signatures indicated CMV infection as well as a matching HLA type.

Each CDR3 protein gets one entry after TCRdb re-called the reads with MiXCR. The sample yields approximately 700,000 distinct CDR3 sequences, 35% seen once. About this clonotype: Its antigen is unknown. Relative to the germline gene, one junction end is altered; a read error may explain this.

General study points: HLA-C-restricted CMV clonotypes gave the most frequent clonotype in two of eight donors. Using cumulative public TCR beta family frequency, the authors identified those who carried CMV together with the relevant HLA.

This CDR3 contains 16 residues. Looked up from germline, CDR1 is DFQATT and CDR2 is SNEGSKA (reference sequence). The TCR sequence derives from a human donor in good health (CMV status not recorded). Some clones in this sample may be carry-over from other donors' samples. The chain links TRBV20-1 to TRBJ2-3, with 9 bases identical to TRBD2. Source material: PBMCs. CDR3 in amino acids: CSARPPSGKRTDTQYF. The DNA of the CDR3 is TGCAGTGCGAGGCCACCTAGCGGGAAACGCACGGATACGCAGTATTTT.